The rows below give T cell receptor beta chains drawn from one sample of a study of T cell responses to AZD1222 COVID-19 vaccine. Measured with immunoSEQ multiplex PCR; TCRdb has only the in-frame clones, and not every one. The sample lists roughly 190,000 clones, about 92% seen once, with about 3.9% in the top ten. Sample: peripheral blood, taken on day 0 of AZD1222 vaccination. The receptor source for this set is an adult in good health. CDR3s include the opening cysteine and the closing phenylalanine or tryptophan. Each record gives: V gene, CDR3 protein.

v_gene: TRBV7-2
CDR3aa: CASSLTGASGNTIYF

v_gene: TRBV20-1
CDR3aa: CSASDGIYGYTF

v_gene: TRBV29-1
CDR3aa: CSVERAETSGNTIYF

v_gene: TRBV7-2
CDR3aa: CASSHPTGDNYGYTF

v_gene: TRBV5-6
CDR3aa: CASSLRGNTIYF

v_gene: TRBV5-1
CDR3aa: CASSLAPVSPDPLHF

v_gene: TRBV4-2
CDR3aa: CASSPKGEEWGEKLFF

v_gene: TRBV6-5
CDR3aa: CASSYTNRNTEAFF

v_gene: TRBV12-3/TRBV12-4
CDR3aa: CASAQGGGYTF

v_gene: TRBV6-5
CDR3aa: CASSYSWPAVVQPQHF

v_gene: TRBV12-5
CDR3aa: CATIPGQSFSGNTIYF

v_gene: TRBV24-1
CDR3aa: CATSVKVSPDNQPQHF

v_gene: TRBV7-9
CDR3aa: CASSFGQGTERGYTF